This T cell receptor (beta chain) was recorded in a study of T cell responses to AZD1222 COVID-19 vaccine. Study as a whole: Pooled samples include second doses given at about 4 or 12 weeks.

Study-level points and caveats: In a largely white British group with more females than males, clonal diversity was possibly underestimated. Targeting of unmutated variant regions was reportedly seen in nearly half of spike-specific TCRs. Compared with day 0, the breadth and depth of the Spike-specific TCR repertoire rose significantly after two doses of AZD1222.

Repertoires were generated with immunoSEQ multiplex PCR, while TCRdb's copy carries only in-frame clones and drops some. This sample carries approximately 130,000 clones, 80% to 90% of them seen once, and the ten largest clones take less than 10%. The CDR3 is 19 residues long. Trimming removed 2 bases at V and 2 bases at J, with 23 bases between. Germline-derived CDR1 and CDR2 are SGHRS and YFSETQ. Turning to this clone: The target antigen is unknown.

The input for sequencing was peripheral blood, taken on day 0 of AZD1222 vaccination. This receptor was taken from an adult in good health. The chain uses TRBV5-1 and TRBJ1-5; D is unclear. The CDR3: CASSFIKGRAGAGNQPQHF. CDR3 bases: TGCGCCAGCAGCTTCATCAAGGGTAGGGCGGGTGCTGGCAATCAGCCCCAGCATTTT.